The clone carrying this T cell receptor beta chain was seen once. What it binds is unknown. Generated by immunoSEQ multiplex PCR, the TCRdb table keeps only in-frame clones and is missing some. This sample has about 680,000 clones, with just over 90% found just once. Terminally differentiated effector memory CD45RA+ cells were excluded by CCR7 positive selection of CD45RO-negative cells. The record originates from a study of shared clonotypes between healthy human individuals. Study-level information: Contributing individuals were a couple of females and a few males aged 18 to 49.

Broader study findings: Collection of samples was limited to blood; tissue repertoires likely differ. Clonotype sharing across several donors was observed for 4% to 6.5% of naive CD4 clonotypes.

Sequencing used naive CD8+ T cells sorted from blood. The source is a man younger than 45 in good health.

The CDR3 sequence: CASSFGVGTDTQYF. The DNA of the CDR3 is TGTGCCAGCAGCTTTGGGGTCGGCACAGATACGCAGTATTTT. This sequence joins TRBV11-2 and TRBJ2-3; D is undetermined. The V end lost 3 bases, the J end lost 1 base, and 8 bases lay between the germline ends. This CDR3 has 14 amino acids. The germline V gene has CDR1 SGHAT and CDR2 FQNNGV.